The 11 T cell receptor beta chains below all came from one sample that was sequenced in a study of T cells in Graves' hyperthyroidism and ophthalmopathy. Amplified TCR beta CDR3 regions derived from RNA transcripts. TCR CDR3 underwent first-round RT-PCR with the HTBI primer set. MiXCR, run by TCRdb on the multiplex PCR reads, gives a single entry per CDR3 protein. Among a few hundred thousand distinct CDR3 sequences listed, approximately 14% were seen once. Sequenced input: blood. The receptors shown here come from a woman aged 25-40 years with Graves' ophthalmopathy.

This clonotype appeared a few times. CDR3 protein: CASSVSLQGPYNEQFF. The CDR3 region has the DNA TGTGCCAGCAGCGTAAGTTTGCAGGGCCCCTACAATGAGCAGTTCTTC. The chain carries TRBV9 and TRBJ2-1, with D possibly TRBD1 on 5 matching bases. The CDR3 is 16 amino acids. V lost 1 base, J lost 2 bases, and 13 bases lay in between. Germline values: CDR1 SGDLS, CDR2 YYNGEE.

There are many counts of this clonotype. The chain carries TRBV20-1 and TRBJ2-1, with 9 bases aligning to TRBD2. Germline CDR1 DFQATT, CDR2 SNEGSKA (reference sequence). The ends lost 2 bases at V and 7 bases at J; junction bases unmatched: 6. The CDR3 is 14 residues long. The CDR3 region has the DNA TGCAGTGCTAGAAGTCTAGCGGGGTTTAATGAGCAGTTCTTC. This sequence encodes CSARSLAGFNEQFF.

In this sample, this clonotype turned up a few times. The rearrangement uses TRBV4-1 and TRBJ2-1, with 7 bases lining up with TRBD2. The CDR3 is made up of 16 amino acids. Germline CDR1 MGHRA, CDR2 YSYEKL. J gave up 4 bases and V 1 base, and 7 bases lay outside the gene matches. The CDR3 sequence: CASSQGLALLYNEQFF. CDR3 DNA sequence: TGCGCCAGCAGCCAAGGACTAGCCCTCCTGTACAATGAGCAGTTCTTC.

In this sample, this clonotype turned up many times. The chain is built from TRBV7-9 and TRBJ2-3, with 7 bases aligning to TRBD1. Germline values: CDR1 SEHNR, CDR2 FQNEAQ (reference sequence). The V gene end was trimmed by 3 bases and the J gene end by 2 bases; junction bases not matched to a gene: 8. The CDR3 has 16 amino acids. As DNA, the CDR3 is TGTGCCAGCAGCTTGGGGACAGTTCGAAACACAGATACGCAGTATTTT. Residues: CASSLGTVRNTDTQYF.

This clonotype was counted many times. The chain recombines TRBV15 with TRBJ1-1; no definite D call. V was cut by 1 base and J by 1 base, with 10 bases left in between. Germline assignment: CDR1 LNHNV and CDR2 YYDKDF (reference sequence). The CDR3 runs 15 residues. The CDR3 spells CATSRADHPNTEAFF. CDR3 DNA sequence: TGTGCCACCAGCAGAGCAGACCACCCGAACACTGAAGCTTTCTTT.

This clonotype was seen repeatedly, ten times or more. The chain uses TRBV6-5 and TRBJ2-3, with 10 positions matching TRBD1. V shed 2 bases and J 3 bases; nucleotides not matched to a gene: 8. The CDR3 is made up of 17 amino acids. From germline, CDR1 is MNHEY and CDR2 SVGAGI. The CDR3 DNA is TGTGCCAGCAGTTACGGCGCCGGGACAGGGGAGACAGATACGCAGTATTTT. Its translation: CASSYGAGTGETDTQYF.

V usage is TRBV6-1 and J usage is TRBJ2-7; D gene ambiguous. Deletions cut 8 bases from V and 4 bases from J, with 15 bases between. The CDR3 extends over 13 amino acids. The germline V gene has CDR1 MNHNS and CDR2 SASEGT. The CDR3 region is CASASRKPYEQYF. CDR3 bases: TGTGCCAGCGCCTCCCGGAAACCGTACGAGCAGTACTTC.

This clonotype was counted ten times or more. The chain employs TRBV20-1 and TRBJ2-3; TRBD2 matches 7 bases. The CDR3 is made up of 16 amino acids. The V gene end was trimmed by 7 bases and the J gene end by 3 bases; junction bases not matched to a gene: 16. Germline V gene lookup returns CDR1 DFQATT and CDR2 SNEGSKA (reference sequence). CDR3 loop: CSGRVTKRGGTDTQYF. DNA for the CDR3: TGCAGTGGGAGAGTAACTAAGCGGGGTGGGACAGATACGCAGTATTTT.

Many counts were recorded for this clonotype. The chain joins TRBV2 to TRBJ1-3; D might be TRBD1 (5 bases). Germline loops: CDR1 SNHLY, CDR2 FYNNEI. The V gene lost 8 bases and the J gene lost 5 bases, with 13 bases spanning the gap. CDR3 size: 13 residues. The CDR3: CASGGGTRNTIYF. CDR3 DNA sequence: TGTGCCAGCGGGGGGGGAACTAGAAACACCATATATTTT.

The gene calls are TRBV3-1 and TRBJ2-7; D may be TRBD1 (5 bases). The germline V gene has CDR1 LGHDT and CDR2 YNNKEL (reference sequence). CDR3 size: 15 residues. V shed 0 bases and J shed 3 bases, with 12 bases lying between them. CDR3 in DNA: TGTGCCAGCAGCCAAGATCAGGGAATCGGCTACGAGCAGTACTTC. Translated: CASSQDQGIGYEQYF.

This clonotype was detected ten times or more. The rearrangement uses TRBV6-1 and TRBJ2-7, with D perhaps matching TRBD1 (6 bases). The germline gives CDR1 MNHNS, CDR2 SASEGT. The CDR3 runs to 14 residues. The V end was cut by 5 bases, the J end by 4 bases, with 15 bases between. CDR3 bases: TGTGCCAGCAGTTTCAGACAGGATATGTACGAGCAGTACTTC. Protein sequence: CASSFRQDMYEQYF.